This T cell receptor (beta chain) came from a study of blood T cell repertoires in COVID-19. Study information: Donors in the United States, Italy and Spain gave samples during acute or convalescent COVID-19. The cDNA or gDNA used as material had been derived from T cells, B-cell-depleted T cells, or PBMCs.

As handled by the study authors: How many nucleated cells were present was estimated from reference gene primer amplification. Profiling relied on immunoSEQ multiplex PCR, and the TCRdb table lists in-frame clones only, not all of them. V, J and clone size are those of that table, while D and trimming were read from the DNA. This table has 310,000 or so clones, about nine tenths appearing once. The CDR3 sequence is 16 residues long. Germline values: CDR1 SGHVS, CDR2 FNYEAQ. V was clipped by 5 bases and J by 5 bases; unmatched bases: 12. The TCR comes from a man aged 50 to 59 with active or convalescent COVID-19. This chain connects TRBV7-6 to TRBJ2-5, with 9 bases that match TRBD1. Sequencing used peripheral blood. CDR3 bases: TGTGCCAGCAGCCGTTACAGGGGGCAGGGGAGGGAGACCCAGTACTTC. Protein: CASSRYRGQGRETQYF. The whole variable domain, remainder taken from reference TRBV7-6 and TRBJ2-5, is GAGVSQSPRYKVTKRGQDVALRCDPISGHVSLYWYRQALGQGPEFLTYFNYEAQQDKSGLPNDRFSAERPEGSISTLTIQRTEQRDSAMYRCASSRYRGQGRETQYFGPGTRLLVL.